The sequence of this T cell receptor (beta chain) was determined in a study of T-cell memory formation after mild COVID-19. TCRdb re-derived calls from the 5' RACE reads in MiXCR, one entry per CDR3 protein. The sample carries hundreds of thousands of distinct CDR3 sequences, over 13% recorded once. This clonotype was seen only a few times. The sample was PBMCs or a T cell subset sorted from them (not recorded which). The receptor was isolated from a man aged 18 to 29 who had mild COVID-19 (a few samples of this study predate the infection). Cell type and time point are not known.

The CDR3 region is CAILYAVPINIQYF. CDR3 in DNA: TGTGCCATCCTTTATGCCGTACCAATAAACATTCAGTACTTC. This chain links TRBV7-8 with TRBJ2-4; D unclear. This CDR3 has 14 amino acids. Trimming took off 10 bases at V and 6 bases at J, with 19 bases between the two ends. Germline CDR1 is SGHVS and CDR2 is FQNEAQ.